These 10 T cell receptor beta chains share one sample of origin, sequenced in a study of siplizumab effects on memory and regulatory T cells. Sequencing used immunoSEQ multiplex PCR; TCRdb keeps in-frame clones, though not all of them. The table lists more than 45,000 clones, approximately 97% of them singletons, with 0.64% in the top ten. Sequenced: naive CD4+ T cells sorted from blood. Receptor source: a human donor in good health.

The chain combines TRBV6-5 with TRBJ1-5; weak D call: TRBD1 (5 bases). CDR1 MNHEY and CDR2 SVGAGI come from the germline V gene. V was clipped by 5 bases and J by 6 bases, with 11 bases between them. There are 13 residues in the CDR3. The CDR3 DNA sequence: TGTGCCAGCAGTCCCCGACAGATTCAGCCCCAGCATTTT. Protein: CASSPRQIQPQHF.

CDR3 in DNA: TGTGCCAGCAGCCCAGCGGAAGTCTCCTACGAGCAGTACTTC. It translates to CASSPAEVSYEQYF. The genes are TRBV7-9 and TRBJ2-7, with D perhaps matching TRBD2 (5 bases). This CDR3 region has 14 residues. CDR1 and CDR2 (germline): SEHNR, FQNEAQ (reference sequence). The V and J ends lost 5 bases and 0 bases respectively, with 11 bases between them.

This chain connects TRBV6-5 to TRBJ2-7; the D gene could be TRBD1 or TRBD2 (5 bases each). Per the germline V gene, CDR1 is MNHEY and CDR2 is SVGAGI. This CDR3 contains 13 residues. V lost 5 bases and J 2 bases, leaving 10 bases between the germline ends. CDR3 nucleotide sequence: TGTGCCAGCAGTAAAGGGACGACCTACGAGCAGTACTTC. Protein product: CASSKGTTYEQYF.

This clone appeared a few times. The rearrangement joins TRBV2 to TRBJ2-5; 9 nucleotides agree with TRBD2. Trimming at V came to 3 bases and at J to 2 bases, leaving 4 bases not matched to a gene. Germline V CDR1 and CDR2: SNHLY, FYNNEI. CDR3 length: 15 amino acids. Here the CDR3 DNA reads TGTGCCAGCAGTGATGGACTAGCGCATCAAGAGACCCAGTACTTC. It codes for CASSDGLAHQETQYF.

CDR3 DNA: TGTGCCAGCAGCGCCCCCGGTACGGAAAGTTGGTATGGCTACACCTTC. It is translated as CASSAPGTESWYGYTF. The chain is built from TRBV9 and TRBJ1-2; D is unclear. The CDR3 totals 16 residues. Germline V gives CDR1 SGDLS, CDR2 YYNGEE. V lost 3 bases to trimming and J lost 5 bases, with 20 bases between them.

J is TRBJ2-7 and V is TRBV5-4; 10 positions agree with TRBD1. The length of the CDR3 is 15 residues. After removal of 4 bases from V and 3 bases from J, the junction contained 7 bases not matched to a gene. Germline CDR1 reads SGHNT; CDR2 reads YYREEE (reference sequence). CDR3 sequence (DNA): TGTGCCAGCAGCGATCCGGGACAGGGGCACTACGAGCAGTACTTC. Its protein product is CASSDPGQGHYEQYF.

This clone was detected once. In nucleotides, the CDR3 is TGCGCCAGCAGGCACCGGGACTGGCCCTACAATGAGCAGTTCTTC. This sequence encodes CASRHRDWPYNEQFF. J is TRBJ2-1 and V is TRBV4-3; maybe TRBD2 (6 bases). This CDR3 spans 15 amino acids. CDR1 LGHNA and CDR2 YSLEER come from the germline V gene. Trimming removed 6 bases from V and 2 bases from J, with 14 bases in between.

The J gene is TRBJ2-7, the V gene TRBV2, with TRBD2 matching 12 bases. Trimming took 4 bases from V and 0 from J; bases not matched to a gene: 4. Germline CDR1 and CDR2: SNHLY and FYNNEI. This CDR3 comprises 16 residues. The chain's CDR3 is CASSAGTSGFSYEQYF. CDR3 in DNA: TGTGCCAGCAGTGCTGGGACTAGCGGGTTCTCCTACGAGCAGTACTTC.

The gene calls are TRBV19 and TRBJ2-5; 7 bases are shared with TRBD2. The germline V gene has CDR1 LNHDA and CDR2 SQIVND (reference sequence). Losses at the gene ends were 2 bases for V and 2 bases for J; bases not matched to a gene: 5. The CDR3 loop spans 15 amino acids. CDR3 region: CASSIWGTTQETQYF. CDR3 coding DNA: TGTGCCAGTAGTATATGGGGGACTACTCAAGAGACCCAGTACTTC.

The chain has TRBV5-6 and TRBJ1-6; unclear D gene. The length of the CDR3 is 15 residues. Germline values: CDR1 SGHDT, CDR2 YYEEEE. The V end was cut by 2 bases, the J end by 3 bases, with 9 bases between. The CDR3 is CASSFWTLYNSPLHF. The CDR3 coding sequence is TGTGCCAGCAGCTTTTGGACCCTCTATAATTCACCCCTCCACTTT.